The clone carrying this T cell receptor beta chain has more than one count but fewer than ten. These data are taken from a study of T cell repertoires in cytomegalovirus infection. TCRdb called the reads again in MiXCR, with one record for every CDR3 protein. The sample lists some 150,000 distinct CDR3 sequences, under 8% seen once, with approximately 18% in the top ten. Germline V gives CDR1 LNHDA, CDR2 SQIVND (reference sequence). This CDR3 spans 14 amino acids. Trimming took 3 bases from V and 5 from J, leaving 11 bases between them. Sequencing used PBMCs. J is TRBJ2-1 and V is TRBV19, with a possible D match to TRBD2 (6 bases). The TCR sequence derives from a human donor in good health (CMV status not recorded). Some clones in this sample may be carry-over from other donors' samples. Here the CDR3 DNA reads TGTGCCAGTAGTATGGATGGCGGGAACAATGAGCAGTTCTTC. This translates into CASSMDGGNNEQFF.